Listed below are T cell receptor beta chains from one sample, sequenced in a study of CD8 T cells in Susac syndrome. A single record per CDR3 protein comes from TCRdb applying MiXCR to the immunoSEQ multiplex PCR reads. The table lists about 160,000 distinct CDR3 sequences, just under 95% of them singletons. Sequencing input: CD4+ T cells from PBMCs. These receptors all stem from a human donor in good health. Both conserved end residues are part of each CDR3.

>TRBV6-5|TRBJ1-3
CASSSTRGGPGGNTIYF
>TRBV16|TRBJ2-6
CASSQLQETGANVLTF
>TRBV5-4|TRBJ1-1
CASSAAGTGNTEAFF
>TRBV20-1|TRBJ2-4
CSAKKAGAKNIQYF
>TRBV7-2|TRBJ2-7
CASSLVSGVTYEQYF
>TRBV12-3/TRBV12-4|TRBJ1-4
CASSPQGGNEKLFF
>TRBV29-1|TRBJ1-2
CSARTGSNYGYTF
>TRBV9|TRBJ1-6
CASSVAGAINSPLHF
>TRBV5-4|TRBJ1-4
CASSLGGPNEKLFF
>TRBV24-1|TRBJ2-7
CATSDSKRGPPYEQYF
>TRBV7-2|TRBJ2-3
CASSLRLAGRAQYF
>TRBV3-1|TRBJ2-1
CASSQIYEQFF
>TRBV6-5|TRBJ2-3
CASSYSTSDTQYF
>TRBV2|TRBJ2-3
CASKGNSGSTDTQYF
>TRBV6-5|TRBJ1-2
CASSNRQGKPYGYTF
>TRBV5-1|TRBJ2-7
CASRRGPYEQYF
>TRBV14|TRBJ1-2
CASSQDESYGYTF
>TRBV23-1|TRBJ1-2
CASSQWRANGYTF
>TRBV5-6|TRBJ2-1
CASSLDRGSYNEQFF
>TRBV7-2|TRBJ2-7
CASSPRRALTYEQYF
>TRBV3-1|TRBJ1-2
CASSQGTGGSGYGYTF
>TRBV5-1|TRBJ1-1
CASSLGNRGTEAFF
>TRBV15|TRBJ2-6
CATSASGGASNVLTF
>TRBV20-1|TRBJ2-5
CSAEERGQETQYF
>TRBV3-1|TRBJ2-3
CASSQDGTGSDTQYF
>TRBV7-8|TRBJ2-7
CASSLVQGTSYEQYF
>TRBV12-3/TRBV12-4|TRBJ1-2
CASSLVSGTYGYTF
>TRBV7-8|TRBJ2-3
CASSSQLAGGTDTQYF
>TRBV23-1|TRBJ2-5
CARRTGTPLQYF
>TRBV29-1|TRBJ1-1
CSVQGGRGSTEAFF
>TRBV6-5|TRBJ1-5
CASSPGHNMEPQHF
>TRBV15|TRBJ1-2
CATSRARRTAYGYTF
>TRBV4-2|TRBJ2-1
CASSSSGTATIGEQFF
>TRBV5-1|TRBJ2-5
CASSLTGQGETQYF
>TRBV30|TRBJ2-7
CAWLSTGEQYF
>TRBV6-1|TRBJ2-2
CASSDIGAGELFF
>TRBV13|TRBJ2-3
CASSLRTGKTDTQYF
>TRBV3-1|TRBJ1-5
CASGDRLSNQPQHF
>TRBV18|TRBJ2-2
CASSPWGSNTGELFF
>TRBV19|TRBJ1-1
CASLPLGDTEAFF
>TRBV14|TRBJ1-1
CASSKDRGAEAFF
>TRBV5-1|TRBJ2-7
CASSLATGTGMIEQYF
>TRBV7-6|TRBJ2-5
CASSLVDETQYF
>TRBV6-1|TRBJ1-5
CASSGGLGPQPQHF
>TRBV5-1|TRBJ1-2
CASSFGDSGYGYTF
>TRBV19|TRBJ2-2
CASSITGGIGELFF
>TRBV4-1|TRBJ2-2
CASSPLAGDNTGELFF
>TRBV19|TRBJ2-7
CASSRRTGFEAYEQYF
>TRBV2|TRBJ2-2
CASSERGMDGELFF
>TRBV2|TRBJ2-5
CASRLRELQETQYF
>TRBV15|TRBJ2-7
CATSRDRDFAEQQYF
>TRBV10-3|TRBJ1-6
CAIRDRGNSPLHF
>TRBV11-2|TRBJ2-7
CASSLGGFYEQYF
>TRBV30|TRBJ2-6
CASYRDRGRRGANVLTF
>TRBV20-1|TRBJ2-5
CSARDRQGKETQYF
>TRBV5-1|TRBJ1-2
CASSPIEEGNYGYTF
>TRBV30|TRBJ2-3
CAWSVSGGKTDTQYF
>TRBV5-1|TRBJ2-7
CASSPKGWNRAYEQYF
>TRBV19|TRBJ1-5
CASIPTSGANQPQHF